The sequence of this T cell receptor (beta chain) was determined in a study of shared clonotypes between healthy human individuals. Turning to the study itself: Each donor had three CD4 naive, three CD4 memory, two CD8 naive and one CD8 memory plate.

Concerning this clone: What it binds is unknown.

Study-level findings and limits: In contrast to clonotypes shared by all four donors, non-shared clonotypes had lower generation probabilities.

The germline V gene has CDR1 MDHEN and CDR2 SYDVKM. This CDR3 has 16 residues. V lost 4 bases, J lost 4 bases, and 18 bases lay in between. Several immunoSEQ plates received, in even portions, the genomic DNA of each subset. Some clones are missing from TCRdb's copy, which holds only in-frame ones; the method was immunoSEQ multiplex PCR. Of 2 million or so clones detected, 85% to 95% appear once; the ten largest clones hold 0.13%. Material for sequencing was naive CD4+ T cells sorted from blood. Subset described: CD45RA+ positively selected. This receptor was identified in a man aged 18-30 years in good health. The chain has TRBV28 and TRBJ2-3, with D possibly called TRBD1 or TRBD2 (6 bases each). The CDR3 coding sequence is TGTGCCAGCAGTTCCGGGGGCGCGAATGTGGCAGATACGCAGTATTTT. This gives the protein CASSSGGANVADTQYF.